Listed here are 14 T cell receptor beta chains from one sample, sequenced in a study of cytomegalovirus exposure and HLA in healthy donors. PCR used 60 Vbeta primers and 13 Jbeta primers. Measured with immunoSEQ multiplex PCR; TCRdb has only the in-frame clones, and not every one. The sample comprises some 180,000 clones, about 82% of which are singletons, and about 2.1% rests with the top ten. Sequenced input: PBMCs. These receptors originate from a woman aged 30 to 39 in good health and CMV-seronegative.

The V and J genes are TRBV19 and TRBJ2-4, with D maybe TRBD2 (6 bases). Trimming removed 4 bases from V and 8 bases from J, with 12 bases in between. The CDR3 runs 13 residues. Germline CDR1 and CDR2: LNHDA and SQIVND (reference sequence). The CDR3 protein is CASSSQGGDIQYF. The CDR3 DNA follows: TGTGCCAGTAGTAGTCAGGGCGGGGACATTCAGTACTTC. Full variable domain (outside the CDR3, taken from reference TRBV19 and TRBJ2-4): DGGITQSPKYLFRKEGQNVTLSCEQNLNHDAMYWYRQDPGQGLRLIYYSQIVNDFQKGDIAEGYSVSREKKESFPLTVTSAQKNPTAFYLCASSSQGGDIQYFGAGTRLSVL.

The gene calls are TRBV6-6 and TRBJ1-3; TRBD1 matches 8 bases. V trimming: 6 bases; J trimming: 1 base; junction bases outside the gene matches: 5. The CDR3 has 15 amino acids. Germline-derived CDR1 and CDR2 are MNHNY and SVGAGI (reference sequence). For the CDR3, the DNA is TGTGCCAGCAGGGCACAGGGGGTTTCTGGAAACACCATATATTTT. Translated, it gives CASRAQGVSGNTIYF.

This clone was seen a single time. The chain carries TRBV2 and TRBJ1-2; TRBD1 aligns across 8 bases. The germline V gene encodes CDR1 SNHLY and CDR2 FYNNEI. The CDR3 loop spans 15 amino acids. V dropped 8 bases and J dropped 5; count of bases not matched to a gene: 13. Here the CDR3 reads CASSRTGSSVYGYTF. The CDR3 DNA sequence: TGTGCCAGCTCACGGACAGGGAGTTCGGTTTATGGCTACACCTTC. The variable domain in full, completed from reference TRBV2 and TRBJ1-2, reads EPEVTQTPSHQVTQMGQEVILRCVPISNHLYFYWYRQILGQKVEFLVSFYNNEISEKSEIFDDQFSVERPDGSNFTLKIRSTKLEDSAMYFCASSRTGSSVYGYTFGSGTRLTVV.

This clone was detected only once. The identical CDR3 is also encoded by other nucleotide sequences in the sample. This chain joins TRBV5-1 and TRBJ2-3; 9 bases line up with TRBD2. The CDR3 totals 15 residues. From germline, CDR1 is SGHRS and CDR2 YFSETQ. With 0 bases clipped from V and 3 bases from J, the junction kept 2 bases outside the gene matches. In DNA form, the CDR3 reads TGCGCCAGCAGCTTGGGGCTAGCGGGGACAGATACGCAGTATTTT. Translation: CASSLGLAGTDTQYF.

The chain carries TRBV30 and TRBJ2-7, with D maybe TRBD1 (5 bases). CDR1 is GTSNPN, CDR2 SVGIG, per germline (reference sequence). With 5 bases removed from V and 4 bases from J, the gap between germline ends came to 12 bases. The CDR3 consists of 12 residues. The CDR3 DNA reads as TGTGCCTGGGGGGCAGGTTCGTACGAGCAGTACTTC. Translating gives CAWGAGSYEQYF.

The chain recombines TRBV2 with TRBJ2-3; 7 bases match TRBD1. The V gene's germline CDR1 is SNHLY and CDR2 FYNNEI. V dropped 3 bases and J dropped 2; count of bases not matched to a gene: 5. The CDR3 consists of 15 residues. CDR3 bases: TGTGCCAGCAGTGACGCGGACAGGTTCACAGATACGCAGTATTTT. It is translated as CASSDADRFTDTQYF. Filled out from reference TRBV2 and TRBJ2-3, the complete variable domain reads EPEVTQTPSHQVTQMGQEVILRCVPISNHLYFYWYRQILGQKVEFLVSFYNNEISEKSEIFDDQFSVERPDGSNFTLKIRSTKLEDSAMYFCASSDADRFTDTQYFGPGTRLTVL.

V gene TRBV19 combines with J gene TRBJ2-7, with 10 bases aligning to TRBD1. Germline V gene lookup returns CDR1 LNHDA and CDR2 SQIVND (reference sequence). CDR3 length equals 18 residues. V shed 6 bases and J 0 bases; nucleotides not matched to a gene: 14. The CDR3 reads CASSGRDRGFRSSYEQYF. The DNA of the CDR3 is TGTGCCAGTAGCGGACGGGACAGGGGTTTTCGGAGCTCCTACGAGCAGTACTTC.

Only a few counts were recorded for this clone. The chain combines TRBV14 with TRBJ1-1; no firm D call. Germline CDR1 and CDR2: SGHDN and FVKESK. The CDR3 runs to 13 residues. The V gene lost 0 bases and the J gene lost 7 bases, with 9 bases spanning the gap. CDR3 bases: TGTGCCAGCAGCCAAGATATGGGCCTTGAAGCTTTCTTT. Amino acid sequence: CASSQDMGLEAFF. Together with reference TRBV14 and TRBJ1-1, the CDR3 gives the full variable domain: EAGVTQFPSHSVIEKGQTVTLRCDPISGHDNLYWYRRVMGKEIKFLLHFVKESKQDESGMPNNRFLAERTGGTYSTLKVQPAELEDSGVYFCASSQDMGLEAFFGQGTRLTVV.

This rearrangement joins TRBV5-1 to TRBJ1-2, with 10 bases aligning to TRBD1. Germline trimming cut 2 bases from V and 6 bases from J; bases unmatched to any gene: 13. Germline V CDR1 and CDR2: SGHRS, YFSETQ. The CDR3 runs 17 residues. The CDR3 region is CASSFPTGGHKDDGYTF. CDR3 bases: TGCGCCAGCAGCTTCCCGACAGGGGGCCATAAGGACGATGGCTACACCTTC.

The chain is built from TRBV7-9 and TRBJ2-3; D is perhaps TRBD2 (5 bases). Germline assignment: CDR1 SEHNR and CDR2 FQNEAQ (reference sequence). V gave up 2 bases and J gave up 9 bases, with 12 bases separating them. The CDR3 covers 13 residues. The CDR3 sequence: CASSLRFGETQYF. Written as DNA, the CDR3 is TGTGCCAGCAGCTTAAGGTTTGGGGAGACGCAGTATTTT. The whole variable domain, remainder taken from reference TRBV7-9 and TRBJ2-3, is DTGVSQNPRHKITKRGQNVTFRCDPISEHNRLYWYRQTLGQGPEFLTYFQNEAQLEKSRLLSDRFSAERPKGSFSTLEIQRTEQGDSAMYLCASSLRFGETQYFGPGTRLTVL.

This clone was counted a few times. J is TRBJ1-3 and V is TRBV6-1; D unresolved. Germline CDR1 and CDR2: MNHNS and SASEGT. The CDR3 covers 15 residues. V was clipped by 2 bases and J by 3 bases, with 11 bases between them. The CDR3 region is CASSEYLQNGNTIYF. CDR3 sequence (DNA): TGTGCCAGCAGTGAATATTTACAGAATGGAAACACCATATATTTT.

This chain uses TRBV7-9 with TRBJ2-2, with 13 bases fitting TRBD2. The length of the CDR3 is 16 residues. From germline, CDR1 is SEHNR and CDR2 FQNEAQ (reference sequence). With V trimmed by 5 bases and J by 7 bases, 7 bases remained unmatched. Here the CDR3 reads CASSRTSGGAFGELFF. CDR3 DNA sequence: TGTGCCAGCAGCCGAACTAGCGGGGGGGCCTTCGGGGAGCTGTTTTTT.

Concerning this clone: Distinct nucleotide sequences in the sample also encode this CDR3. The chain recombines TRBV30 with TRBJ1-5, with a tentative D call TRBD1 (5 bases). Trimming removed 3 bases from V and 5 bases from J, with 11 bases in between. The CDR3 extends over 13 amino acids. Germline CDR1 is GTSNPN and CDR2 is SVGIG (reference sequence). In DNA, the CDR3 is TGTGCCTGGAGCGGGGGAGGCGATCAGCCCCAGCATTTT. Its translation: CAWSGGGDQPQHF.

This sequence joins TRBV4-2 and TRBJ2-7; 11 bases are a match to TRBD2. The CDR3 spans 14 residues. The V and J ends lost 1 base and 13 bases, in that order; junction bases with no gene match: 9. CDR1 and CDR2 from the germline V gene are LGHNA and YNFKEQ. CDR3 coding DNA: TGTGCCAGCAGCCAAGTGGGGACTAGCGGTTATTGCTACTTC. Its translation: CASSQVGTSGYCYF.